This is a list of T cell receptor beta chains from one sample in a study of CXCR3-negative and CXCR3-positive naive CD8 T cells. TCRdb reprocessed the 5' RACE reads, with one entry per CDR3 protein and no DNA. The ten most abundant clones cover under 0.5% of a sample with some 130,000 distinct CDR3 sequences. Material for sequencing was naive CXCR3- CD8+ T cells from blood. Receptor source: a human donor in good health. Some clones in this sample may be carry-over from other donors' samples. Both conserved end residues are part of each CDR3.

J gene,V gene,CDR3 protein
TRBJ2-2,TRBV6-5,CASSYSQGTGELFF
TRBJ2-4,TRBV7-9,CASSLVSSGVDKNIQYF
TRBJ2-7,TRBV12-3/TRBV12-4,CASSPPGSSGRNEQYF
TRBJ2-1,TRBV5-1,CASRSWSGETYNEQFF
TRBJ2-7,TRBV5-1,CASQREGLSYEQYF
TRBJ2-7,TRBV6-6,CASSYSGGPYEQYF
TRBJ2-4,TRBV3-1,CASSLPRDREGLYF
TRBJ2-2,TRBV10-1,CASESSPQAGELFF
TRBJ2-7,TRBV20-1,CSARDPGTGILYEQYF
TRBJ1-1,TRBV13,CASSLPGAEAFF
TRBJ1-1,TRBV27,CASSFFGTMNTEAFF
TRBJ2-7,TRBV12-3/TRBV12-4,CASSVDSSYEQYF
TRBJ1-2,TRBV29-1,CSVGTSTVANYGYTF
TRBJ2-1,TRBV28,CASSLFLTTSSYNEQFF
TRBJ1-1,TRBV5-1,CASSLFSGGEAFF
TRBJ2-5,TRBV4-3,CASSLGGRHTQETQYF
TRBJ2-1,TRBV9,CASSTQMDGYNEQFF
TRBJ2-3,TRBV3-1,CASSQDGLAPDTQYF
TRBJ1-1,TRBV5-1,CASSTRQGRNTEAFF
TRBJ2-1,TRBV14,CATAPGFSYNEQFF
TRBJ2-1,TRBV27,CASSLGTSGYNEQFF
TRBJ2-7,TRBV6-5,CASRAPSSYEQYF
TRBJ1-2,TRBV29-1,CSVEEEGALEGYTF
TRBJ2-1,TRBV7-9,CASSLAGGSNEQFF
TRBJ2-7,TRBV28,CASGVEGDYEQYF
TRBJ2-1,TRBV5-1,CASSLTSGRYNEQFF
TRBJ2-3,TRBV12-3/TRBV12-4,CASSWDREATDTQYF
TRBJ2-7,TRBV10-1,CASSEWTSGGFYEQYF
TRBJ2-7,TRBV10-3,CAISVEASGGAYEQYF
TRBJ2-1,TRBV19,CASSYDRSSYNEQFF
TRBJ2-7,TRBV19,CASAWTSGSYEQYF
TRBJ2-2,TRBV7-6,CASSSPTGPNTGELFF
TRBJ2-7,TRBV3-1,CASSFTSGNSYEQYF
TRBJ1-4,TRBV27,CASSLRQPTNEKLFF
TRBJ2-3,TRBV4-3,CASSQDLVGTTTDTQYF
TRBJ1-2,TRBV29-1,CSVGGGWYGYTF
TRBJ1-1,TRBV14,CASSQAKLRITEAFF
TRBJ2-1,TRBV27,CASSLSAGAGVREQFF
TRBJ2-2,TRBV6-2/TRBV6-3,CASGTGSSGELFF
TRBJ1-2,TRBV5-1,CASSSDSGTHGYTF
TRBJ2-1,TRBV12-3/TRBV12-4,CASSPGLAGLFPNEQFF